The clone carrying this TCR beta chain appeared a few times. Its matching antigen is unknown. The CDR3 consists of 15 residues. V lost 4 bases to trimming and J lost 7 bases; unmatched junction nucleotides: 8. CDR1 SGHRS and CDR2 YFSETQ come from the germline V gene. Assay: immunoSEQ multiplex PCR; the TCRdb copy retains only in-frame clones and omits some. The sample consists of 300,000 to 400,000 clones, 85% of them appearing once. This sample stems from a study of Ad26.COV2.S vaccination and SARS-CoV-2 variants. Study-wide context: The donor was enrolled in the Ad26.COV2.S arm of the COV1001 trial. Ad26.COV2.S given intramuscularly, once or twice 56 days apart. Study observations and caveats: Substantial breadth was reportedly displayed by spike-specific CD8+ and CD4+ T cell responses after vaccination.

Indicated treatment: approximately 18 received Ad26.COV2.S at low or high dose, single or two shots; about five received placebo; per-sample allocation not given. Sampling took place 63 days after the first vaccine or placebo injection. The individual, an adult aged 18-55 years, was a donor in Boston. Material: peripheral blood, obtained in a trial of Ad26.COV2.S vaccine versus placebo. The chain uses TRBV5-1 and TRBJ2-4; TRBD2 matches at 10 bases. This receptor was taken from a person between 18 and 60 years old who received the Ad26.COV2.S COVID-19 vaccine or a placebo. The DNA for the CDR3 is TGCGCCAGCAGCACGCCCGGGACTAGCGCGAACATTCAGTACTTC. Its translation is CASSTPGTSANIQYF.